This TCR beta chain emerged from a study of early T cells in non-severe SARS-CoV-2 infection. Germline CDR1 is SGHRS and CDR2 is YFSETQ. V shed 2 bases and J 2 bases; nucleotides not matched to a gene: 6. The CDR3 has 17 amino acids. A single record per CDR3 protein comes from TCRdb applying MiXCR to the 5' RACE reads. The data hold some 56,000 distinct CDR3 sequences, with more than 13% observed a single time. Material: whole blood, obtained at baseline. The receptor's source is an adult who was a healthcare worker with PCR-confirmed SARS-CoV-2 infection or an uninfected control (not recorded which). This sequence joins TRBV5-1 and TRBJ2-2, with 10 nucleotides matching TRBD2. CDR3 amino acids: CASSFPAGGPNTGELFF. The DNA for the CDR3 is TGCGCCAGCAGCTTTCCAGCGGGGGGGCCCAACACCGGGGAGCTGTTTTTT.